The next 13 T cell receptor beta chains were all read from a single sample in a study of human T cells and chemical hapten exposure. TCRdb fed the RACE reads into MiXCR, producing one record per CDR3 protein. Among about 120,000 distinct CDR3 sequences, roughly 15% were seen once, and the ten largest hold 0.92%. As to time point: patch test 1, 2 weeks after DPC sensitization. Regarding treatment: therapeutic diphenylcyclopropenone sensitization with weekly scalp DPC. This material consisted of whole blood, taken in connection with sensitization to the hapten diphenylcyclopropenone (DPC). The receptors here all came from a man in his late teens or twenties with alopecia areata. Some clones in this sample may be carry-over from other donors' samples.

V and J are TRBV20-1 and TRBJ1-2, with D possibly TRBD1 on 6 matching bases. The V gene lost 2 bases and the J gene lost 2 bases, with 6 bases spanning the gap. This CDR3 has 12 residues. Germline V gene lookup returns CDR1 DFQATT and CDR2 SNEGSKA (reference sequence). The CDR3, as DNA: TGCAGTGCTAGAACAGGGAACTATGGCTACACCTTC. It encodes CSARTGNYGYTF.

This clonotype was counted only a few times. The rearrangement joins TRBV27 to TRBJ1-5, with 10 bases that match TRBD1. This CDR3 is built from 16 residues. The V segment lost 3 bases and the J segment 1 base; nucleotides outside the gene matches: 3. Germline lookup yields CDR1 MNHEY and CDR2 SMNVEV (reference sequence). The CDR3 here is CASSFRQGASNQPQHF. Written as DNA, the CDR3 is TGTGCCAGCAGTTTTCGACAGGGGGCAAGCAATCAGCCCCAGCATTTT.

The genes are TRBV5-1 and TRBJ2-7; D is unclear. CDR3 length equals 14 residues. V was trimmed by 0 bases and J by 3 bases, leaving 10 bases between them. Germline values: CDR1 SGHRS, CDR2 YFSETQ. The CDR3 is CASSLEAGVYEQYV. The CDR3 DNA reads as TGCGCCAGCAGCTTGGAGGCTGGGGTCTACGAGCAGTACGTC.

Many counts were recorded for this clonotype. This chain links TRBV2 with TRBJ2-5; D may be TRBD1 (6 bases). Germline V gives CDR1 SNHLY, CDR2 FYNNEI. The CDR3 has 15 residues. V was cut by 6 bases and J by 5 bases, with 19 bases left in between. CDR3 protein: CASSDQIRGVETQYF. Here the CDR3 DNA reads TGTGCCAGCAGCGACCAAATCAGGGGCGTTGAGACCCAGTACTTC.

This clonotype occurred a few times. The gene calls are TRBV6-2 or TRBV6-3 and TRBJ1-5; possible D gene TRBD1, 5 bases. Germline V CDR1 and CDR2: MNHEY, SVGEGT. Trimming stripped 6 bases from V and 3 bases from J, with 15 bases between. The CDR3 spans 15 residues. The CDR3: CASRRDGAVNQPQHF. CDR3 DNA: TGTGCCAGCAGGCGGGACGGGGCCGTCAATCAGCCCCAGCATTTT.

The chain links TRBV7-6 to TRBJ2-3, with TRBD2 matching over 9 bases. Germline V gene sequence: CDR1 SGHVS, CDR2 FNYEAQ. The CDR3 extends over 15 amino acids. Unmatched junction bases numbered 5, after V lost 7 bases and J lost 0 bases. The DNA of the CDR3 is TGTGCCAGCACTGCTAGCGGGGTTAGCACAGATACGCAGTATTTT. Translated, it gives CASTASGVSTDTQYF.

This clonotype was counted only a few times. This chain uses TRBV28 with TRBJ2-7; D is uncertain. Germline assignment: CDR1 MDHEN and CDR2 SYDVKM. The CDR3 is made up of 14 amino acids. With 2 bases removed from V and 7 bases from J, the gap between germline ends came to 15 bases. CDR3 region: CASSLGPGDDEQYF. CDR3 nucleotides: TGTGCCAGCAGTTTAGGTCCAGGTGATGATGAGCAGTACTTC.

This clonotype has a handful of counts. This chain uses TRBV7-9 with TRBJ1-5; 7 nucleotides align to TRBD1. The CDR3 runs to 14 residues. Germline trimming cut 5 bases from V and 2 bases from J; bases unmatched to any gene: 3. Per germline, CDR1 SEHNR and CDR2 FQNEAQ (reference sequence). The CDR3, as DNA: TGTGCCAGCAGCACGGGGACAGGCAATCAGCCCCAGCATTTT. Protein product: CASSTGTGNQPQHF. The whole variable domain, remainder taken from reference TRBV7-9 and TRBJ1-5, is DTGVSQNPRHKITKRGQNVTFRCDPISEHNRLYWYRQTLGQGPEFLTYFQNEAQLEKSRLLSDRFSAERPKGSFSTLEIQRTEQGDSAMYLCASSTGTGNQPQHFGDGTRLSIL.

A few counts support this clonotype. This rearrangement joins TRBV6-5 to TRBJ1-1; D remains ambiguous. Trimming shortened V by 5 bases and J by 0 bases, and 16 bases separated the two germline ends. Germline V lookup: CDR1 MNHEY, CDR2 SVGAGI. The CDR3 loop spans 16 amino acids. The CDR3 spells CASSVQPSTLNTEAFF. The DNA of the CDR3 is TGTGCCAGCAGTGTTCAGCCTAGTACCTTGAACACTGAAGCTTTCTTT.

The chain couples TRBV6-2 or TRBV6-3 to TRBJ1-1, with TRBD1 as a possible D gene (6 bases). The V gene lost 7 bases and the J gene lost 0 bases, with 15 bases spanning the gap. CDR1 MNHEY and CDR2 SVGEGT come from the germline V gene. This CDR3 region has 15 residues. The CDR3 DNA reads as TGTGCCAGCACCTTGATACAGGGACTGAACACTGAAGCTTTCTTT. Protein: CASTLIQGLNTEAFF.

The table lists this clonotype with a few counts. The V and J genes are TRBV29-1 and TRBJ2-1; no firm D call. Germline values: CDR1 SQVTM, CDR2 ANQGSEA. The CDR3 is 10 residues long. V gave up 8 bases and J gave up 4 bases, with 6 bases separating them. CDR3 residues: CSTFYNEQFF. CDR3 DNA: TGCAGCACCTTTTACAATGAGCAGTTCTTC.

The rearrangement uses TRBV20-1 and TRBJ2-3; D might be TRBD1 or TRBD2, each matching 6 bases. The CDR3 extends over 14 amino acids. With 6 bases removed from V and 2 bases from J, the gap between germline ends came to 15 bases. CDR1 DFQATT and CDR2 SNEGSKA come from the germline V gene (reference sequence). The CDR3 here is CSAPRDTNTDTQYF. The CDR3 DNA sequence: TGCAGTGCCCCGCGGGACACTAACACAGATACGCAGTATTTT.

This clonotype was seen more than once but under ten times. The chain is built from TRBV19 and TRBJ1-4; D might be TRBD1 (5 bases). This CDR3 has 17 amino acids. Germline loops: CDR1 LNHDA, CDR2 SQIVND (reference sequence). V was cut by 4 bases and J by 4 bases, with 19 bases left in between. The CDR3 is CASSKPGRPGLNEKLFF. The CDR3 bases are TGTGCCAGTAGTAAACCGGGACGCCCGGGCCTTAATGAAAAACTGTTTTTT.